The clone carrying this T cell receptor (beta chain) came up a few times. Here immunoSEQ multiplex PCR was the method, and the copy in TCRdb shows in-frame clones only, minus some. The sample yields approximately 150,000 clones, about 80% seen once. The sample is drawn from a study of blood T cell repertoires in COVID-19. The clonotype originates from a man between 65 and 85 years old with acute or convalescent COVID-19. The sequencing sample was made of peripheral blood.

CDR3 sequence reads: CASSTTGGGGETQYF. The CDR3 DNA is TGTGCCAGCAGTACTACAGGGGGAGGTGGAGAGACCCAGTACTTC. The gene calls are TRBV6-5 and TRBJ2-5, with 8 bases matching TRBD1. This CDR3 has 15 amino acids. Germline CDR1 MNHEY, CDR2 SVGAGI. Trimming at V came to 5 bases and at J to 4 bases, leaving 9 bases not matched to a gene.